A selection of T cell receptor beta chains follows, all from one sample in a study of T-cell reconstitution after alpha-beta-depleted transplantation in children. Each CDR3 protein is one row after TCRdb ran MiXCR on the PCR reads. The sample contains a few hundred thousand distinct CDR3 sequences, around a tenth of which appear only once. The sample here was PBMCs from the stem cell graft donor, taken from the stem cell graft. The receptors here all came from a human donor who donated a stem cell graft to a child with acute lymphoblastic leukemia. Both conserved end residues are part of each CDR3. Each record gives: D gene, J gene, V gene, CDR3 protein. D genes are given only for firm matches.

D: .
J: TRBJ2-3
V: TRBV6-2/TRBV6-3
CDR3: CASSYQRGVLDTQYF

D: TRBD1
J: TRBJ2-1
V: TRBV29-1
CDR3: CSVLGTGAYNEQFF

D: TRBD2
J: TRBJ2-1
V: TRBV7-6
CDR3: CASSLATSGRAGEQFF

D: .
J: TRBJ1-1
V: TRBV29-1
CDR3: CSTREGKGSTEAFF

D: .
J: TRBJ2-7
V: TRBV20-1
CDR3: CCARDASRADPYEQYF

D: .
J: TRBJ2-3
V: TRBV7-9
CDR3: CASSLISLLRTDTQYF

D: .
J: TRBJ2-5
V: TRBV27
CDR3: CASSLFFRETQYF

D: .
J: TRBJ1-5
V: TRBV20-1
CDR3: CSARLGGAGYSNQPQHF

D: TRBD2
J: TRBJ2-1
V: TRBV5-1
CDR3: CASSQGLAANEQFF

D: .
J: TRBJ1-1
V: TRBV7-6
CDR3: CASSLESGGYTEAFF

D: TRBD2
J: TRBJ2-7
V: TRBV28
CDR3: CASSVGGGYTYEQYF

D: .
J: TRBJ2-2
V: TRBV5-1
CDR3: CASSPLAQDTGELFF

D: .
J: TRBJ1-1
V: TRBV28
CDR3: CASSLTHLIRQNTEAFF

D: .
J: TRBJ2-6
V: TRBV7-3
CDR3: CASSSLAFRSGANVLTF

D: .
J: TRBJ1-1
V: TRBV21-1
CDR3: CASSKEGREAFF

D: .
J: TRBJ2-4
V: TRBV28
CDR3: CASGVRGSDIQYF

D: TRBD2
J: TRBJ2-2
V: TRBV11-3
CDR3: CASSLDPASGTGELFF

D: TRBD2
J: TRBJ2-3
V: TRBV12-3/TRBV12-4
CDR3: CASSSPFGPREITDTQYF

D: .
J: TRBJ1-1
V: TRBV9
CDR3: CASSDPPTNTEAFF

D: .
J: TRBJ2-5
V: TRBV7-9
CDR3: CASSRRTAEETQYF

D: TRBD1
J: TRBJ2-2
V: TRBV5-1
CDR3: CASSRQGATGELFF

D: TRBD2
J: TRBJ2-7
V: TRBV20-1
CDR3: CSAGLAGVSYEQYF

D: TRBD2
J: TRBJ2-5
V: TRBV20-1
CDR3: CSATKGLAGGREETQYF

D: .
J: TRBJ1-1
V: TRBV7-9
CDR3: CASSFRRVGTEAFF

D: TRBD2
J: TRBJ2-1
V: TRBV20-1
CDR3: CSADGLAGNEQFF

D: .
J: TRBJ2-2
V: TRBV7-9
CDR3: CASSLVGADRNTWELFF

D: TRBD1
J: TRBJ2-7
V: TRBV4-1
CDR3: CASSQQTGEWEQYF

D: .
J: TRBJ2-1
V: TRBV5-1
CDR3: CASSWNPDRGSYNEQFF

D: TRBD1
J: TRBJ1-1
V: TRBV7-9
CDR3: CASPQGDTEAFF

D: .
J: TRBJ2-5
V: TRBV5-1
CDR3: CASSTGRTKETQYF

D: .
J: TRBJ2-5
V: TRBV7-2
CDR3: CASSLVGGRHQETQYF

D: .
J: TRBJ2-7
V: TRBV4-1
CDR3: CASSQGSSRGEQYF

D: .
J: TRBJ2-3
V: TRBV20-1
CDR3: CSARDSQITDTQYF

D: .
J: TRBJ1-5
V: TRBV7-9
CDR3: CASSLAGAGNQPQHF

D: TRBD2
J: TRBJ2-1
V: TRBV5-6
CDR3: CASSLGLAGYYNEQFF

D: .
J: TRBJ2-1
V: TRBV7-3
CDR3: CASSLRGRDPHNEQFF

D: .
J: TRBJ2-1
V: TRBV27
CDR3: CASSSVLALDEQFF

D: .
J: TRBJ1-1
V: TRBV5-1
CDR3: CASSLDGGGTEAFF